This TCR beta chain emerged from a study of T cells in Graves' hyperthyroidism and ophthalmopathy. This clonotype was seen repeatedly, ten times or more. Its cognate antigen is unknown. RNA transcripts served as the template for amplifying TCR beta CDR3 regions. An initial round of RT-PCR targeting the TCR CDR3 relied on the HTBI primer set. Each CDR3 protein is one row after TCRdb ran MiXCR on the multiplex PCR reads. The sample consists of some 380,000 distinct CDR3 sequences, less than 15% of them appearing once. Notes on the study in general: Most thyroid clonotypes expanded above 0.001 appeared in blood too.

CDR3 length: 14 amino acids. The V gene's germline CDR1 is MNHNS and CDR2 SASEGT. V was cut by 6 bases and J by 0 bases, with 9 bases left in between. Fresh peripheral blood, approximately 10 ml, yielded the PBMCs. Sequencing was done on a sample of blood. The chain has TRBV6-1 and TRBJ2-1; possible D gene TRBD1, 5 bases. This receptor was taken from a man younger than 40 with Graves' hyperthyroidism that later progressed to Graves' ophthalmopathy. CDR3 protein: CASSDRFSYNEQFF. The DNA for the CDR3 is TGTGCCAGCAGCGACAGATTCTCCTACAATGAGCAGTTCTTC.